The rows below give T cell receptor beta chains drawn from one sample of a study of patients and donors after allogeneic stem cell transplantation. Using its own MiXCR run on the RT-PCR reads, TCRdb lists one record per CDR3 protein. The sample carries about a million distinct CDR3 sequences, about a sixth recorded once. The specimen was blood, either unsorted or a sorted T cell fraction (not recorded which). All receptors derive from a human donor who was either an allogeneic HSCT recipient or a stem cell or donor lymphocyte infusion donor (not recorded which). It is not recorded whose cells these are; they may come from a transplant donor. The CDR3 runs from the conserved cysteine through the conserved F or W. D genes are given only for firm matches. Where a row states a size, it is once, few, many or the class of an expanded clone; other rows omit it.

CDR3 length	V gene	D gene	J gene	clone size	CDR3 DNA	CDR3 protein
15	TRBV20-1	-	TRBJ2-7	many	TGCAGTGCTAGAGATAAAGGGACGGACTACTACGAGCAGTACTTC	CSARDKGTDYYEQYF
15	TRBV24-1	-	TRBJ2-3	few	TGTGCCACCAGTGTGACGGCCACTAGCACAGATACGCAGTATTTT	CATSVTATSTDTQYF
14	TRBV6-2/TRBV6-3	-	TRBJ2-4	many	TGTGCCAGCAGTTACGGACCACCCAAAAACATTCAGTACTTC	CASSYGPPKNIQYF
17	TRBV4-2	TRBD2	TRBJ2-7	-	TGTGCCAGCAGCCAGGCCTCACTAGCGGGAGGGACTTACGAGCAGTACTTC	CASSQASLAGGTYEQYF
16	TRBV12-3/TRBV12-4	TRBD2	TRBJ2-7	many	TGTGCCAGCAGCCACCTACTAGCGGGAGATCTCTACGAGCAGTACTTC	CASSHLLAGDLYEQYF
16	TRBV5-1	TRBD1	TRBJ2-1	-	TGCGCCAGCAGCTTGGATCGTGGACAGGTATACAATGAGCAGTTCTTC	CASSLDRGQVYNEQFF
16	TRBV20-1	-	TRBJ2-1	many	TGCAGTATTGGTAGCCCCACACGCGTCGAATACAATGAGCAGTTCTTC	CSIGSPTRVEYNEQFF
15	TRBV5-5	-	TRBJ2-1	-	TGTGCCAGCAGCTTCGGGGTCGCGGGGTGGTATGAGCAGTTCTTC	CASSFGVAGWYEQFF
15	TRBV7-2	-	TRBJ1-1	-	TGTGCCAGCAGTTATATACAGGTGTCGGGCACTGAAGCTTTCTTT	CASSYIQVSGTEAFF
17	TRBV4-1	-	TRBJ2-6	few	TGCGCCAGCAGCCAGGGACTTGCATACTCTGGGGCCAACGTCCTGACTTTC	CASSQGLAYSGANVLTF
16	TRBV20-1	-	TRBJ1-6	few	TGCAGTGCTAGAGGGCCAGGGAGCTCCTATAATTCACCCCTCCACTTT	CSARGPGSSYNSPLHF
15	TRBV20-1	TRBD2	TRBJ2-2	-	TGCAGTGCTAGAGATGCGGGAGTGAACACCGGGGAGCTGTTTTTT	CSARDAGVNTGELFF
12	TRBV6-5	TRBD1	TRBJ1-1	-	TGTGCCAGCAGGCCCGACAGGGCTGAAGCTTTCTTT	CASRPDRAEAFF
16	TRBV10-3	TRBD2	TRBJ2-1	-	TGTGCCATCAGTGGGGCGCGGGAGGGGTCCTACAATGAGCAGTTCTTC	CAISGAREGSYNEQFF
15	TRBV7-2	-	TRBJ2-1	-	TGTGCCAGCAGCGAGGGGGTAAGGGTATACAATGAGCAGTTCTTC	CASSEGVRVYNEQFF
17	TRBV5-6	TRBD2	TRBJ2-3	-	TGTGCCAGCAGCTTGGGGTTTGGGCGGGGGATCACAGATACGCAGTATTTT	CASSLGFGRGITDTQYF
15	TRBV7-3	-	TRBJ1-1	few	TGTGCCAGCAGCTTAACTCGTAGGCAGAACACTGAAGCTTTCTTT	CASSLTRRQNTEAFF
14	TRBV6-1	-	TRBJ2-1	few	TGTGCCAGCACTGAGGGAGCGCAGTACAATGAGCAGTTCTTC	CASTEGAQYNEQFF
16	TRBV7-2	TRBD1	TRBJ2-1	-	TGTGCCAGCAGCCGCGAAGGCCAGGGGGCGCGGGATGAGCAGTTCTTC	CASSREGQGARDEQFF